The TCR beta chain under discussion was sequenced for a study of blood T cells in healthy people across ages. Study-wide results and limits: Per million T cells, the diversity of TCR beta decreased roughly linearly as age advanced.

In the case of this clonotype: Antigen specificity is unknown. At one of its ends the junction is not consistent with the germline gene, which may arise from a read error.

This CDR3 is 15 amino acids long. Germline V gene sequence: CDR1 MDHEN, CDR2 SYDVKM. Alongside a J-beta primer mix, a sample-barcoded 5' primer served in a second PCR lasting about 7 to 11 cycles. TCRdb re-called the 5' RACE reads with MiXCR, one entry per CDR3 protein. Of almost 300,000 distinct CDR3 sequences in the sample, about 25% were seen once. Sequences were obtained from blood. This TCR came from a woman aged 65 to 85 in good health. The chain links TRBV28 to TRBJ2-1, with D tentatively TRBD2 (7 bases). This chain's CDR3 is CASIGGGGSYDEQFF. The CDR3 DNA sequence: TGTGCCAGCATAGGTGGCGGGGGCTCCTACGATGAGCAGTTCTTC. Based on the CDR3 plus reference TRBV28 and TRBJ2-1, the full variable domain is DVKVTQSSRYLVKRTGEKVFLECVQDMDHENMFWYRQDPGLGLRLIYFSYDVKMKEKGDIPEGYSVSREKKERFSLILESASTNQTSMYLCASIGGGGSYDEQFFGPGTRLTVL.